This T cell receptor beta chain was profiled in a study of T cell responses to AZD1222 COVID-19 vaccine (dated by TCRdb to the early 2020s). Regarding the complete study: A total of 233 trial participants underwent TCR sequencing, of whom some 210 received two doses of AZD1222 and 26 received two doses of the MenACWY control vaccine. Trial participants were enrolled into age subgroups of 18-55, 56-69 and 70-plus years, which contained approximately 150, 28 and 58 TCR-sequenced participants, respectively. On the study overall, not on this receptor specifically: Conclusions about previously exposed vaccinees are limited because only 5 or 6 AZD1222 recipients were SARS-CoV-2 seropositive at baseline. Participants were mostly white British, with more females than males. The authors suggested clonal diversity may have been underestimated. The 56-69-year group was small, and its depth increase did not reach significance, likely because of low power. Vaccine-associated CD4 TCRs spanned the whole spike protein, with dominant responses in regions 160-218 and 743-854. Nearly half of unique spike-specific TCRs reportedly recognized epitopes outside regions mutated in the B.1.351 and B.1.1.7 variants. Because no day 14 peak-response samples were available, repertoires were characterized only after the peak T cell response. After two AZD1222 doses, both the breadth and the depth of spike-specific TCRs were significantly higher than at day 0 and than in MenACWY recipients.

Of note for this clone: Its target antigen remains unknown. No much larger clone exists at a distance of one base, and base qualities are not known.

The time point label of this sample denotes: about 28 days (+/-7) after the second vaccine dose. AZD1222 recipients with second doses at about 4 weeks or about 12 weeks were pooled, because spike-specific TCR depth and breadth did not differ between schedules. The vaccinee samples were drawn from two UK trials, COV001 and COV002, one of which was a single-blind randomized controlled phase 2/3 trial testing AZD1222 (ChAdOx1 nCoV-19) in healthy adults. For TCRbeta chain sequencing, PBMC samples from trial participants were taken at day 0 and at day 28 after the second dose. Including the terminal cysteine and phenylalanine, the CDR3 comprises 11 residues. Just the 33-base CDR3 DNA is kept, in frame starting at base 1. At the junction V is shortened by 6 bases and J by 5 bases, with 8 bases in between. The germline V gene sets CDR1 to SGHDT and CDR2 to YYEEEE. The CDR3 regions of human TCRbeta chains were subjected to immunosequencing. In the authors' own workflow: Repertoire TCRs were checked for matches against a reference library of SARS-CoV-2-specific TCRs that had been generated using the MIRA antigen-specificity platform. Breadth meant the fraction of unique TCRs that were SARS-CoV-2-associated, whereas depth meant the fraction of total T cells that were SARS-CoV-2-associated. Using the MIRA data, each spike-specific TCR was assigned both to the spike region to which the TCR was reactive and to a CD4 or CD8 class. Log10-transformed breadth and depth values were compared by one-way ANOVA with Sidak's multiple comparisons tests. Drawn from immuneACCESS, this table holds only the in-frame rearrangements with V and J called that TCRdb kept. Clones are partly lost; checked studies trace under half to an unresolved V gene and leave the rest unexplained. V, J and clone size reflect that table, while D and trimming were determined from the DNA. Here the sample has around 180,000 clones; 85% to 95% occur a single time. In total, the top ten clones hold 1.6% of the sample.

This sample comprised peripheral blood, obtained 28 days after the second AZD1222 dose. The chain uses TRBV5-6 and TRBJ1-1, with TRBD1 perhaps the D gene, on 5 matching bases. This receptor was taken from an adult who received the AZD1222 COVID-19 vaccine. The CDR3 protein sequence reads: CASTWGTEAFF. The DNA reads as follows: TGTGCCAGCACCTGGGGGACTGAAGCTTTCTTT.